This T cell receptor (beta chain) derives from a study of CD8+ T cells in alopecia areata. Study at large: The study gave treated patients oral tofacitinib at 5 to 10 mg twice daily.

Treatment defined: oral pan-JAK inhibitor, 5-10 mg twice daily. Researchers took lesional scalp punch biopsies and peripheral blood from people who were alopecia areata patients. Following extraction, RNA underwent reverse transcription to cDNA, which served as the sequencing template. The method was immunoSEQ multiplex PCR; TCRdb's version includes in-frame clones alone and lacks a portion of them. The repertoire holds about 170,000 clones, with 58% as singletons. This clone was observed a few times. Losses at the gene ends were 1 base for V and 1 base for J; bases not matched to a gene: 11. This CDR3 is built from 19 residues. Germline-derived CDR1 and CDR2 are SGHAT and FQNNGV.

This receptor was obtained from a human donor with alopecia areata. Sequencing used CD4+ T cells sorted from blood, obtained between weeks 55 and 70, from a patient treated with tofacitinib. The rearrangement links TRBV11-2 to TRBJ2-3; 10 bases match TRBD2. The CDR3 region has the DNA TGTGCCAGCAGCTTAGGGCTTAGCGGGGGGCAGTTACGCACAGATACGCAGTATTTT. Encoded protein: CASSLGLSGGQLRTDTQYF.